Sequencing of this T cell receptor beta chain was carried out in a study of T cells expressing NK-cell markers. Study-wide context: Sorted CD3+CD56-NKG2C+, CD3+CD56+NKG2C- and CD3+CD56+NKG2C+ T cells were the source of the TCR beta repertoires. The eight sequenced donors comprised seven who were HCMV-seropositive and one who was seronegative. Broader study findings: Nothing established the HCMV specificity of expanded NKG2C+ T cell clones. These clonotypes additionally ranked first within the CD3+CD56-NKG2C+ fraction of several donors.

The CDR3 spans 16 residues. CDR1 and CDR2 from the germline V gene are KGHSH and LQKENI. Notes on this clonotype: The antigen is undetermined.

TCRdb reprocessed the 5' RACE reads, keeping one entry per CDR3 protein, no DNA. Recorded for this sample: 350,000 to 400,000 distinct CDR3 sequences. The material sequenced was blood T cells: a sorted CD56 or NKG2C T cell subset, CD4+ or CD8+ T cells, or bulk PBMC T cells (not recorded which). This clonotype was obtained from a woman aged 50 to 60 in good health. This chain uses TRBV18 with TRBJ1-3. The CDR3 region is CASSPDGSISGNTIYF.